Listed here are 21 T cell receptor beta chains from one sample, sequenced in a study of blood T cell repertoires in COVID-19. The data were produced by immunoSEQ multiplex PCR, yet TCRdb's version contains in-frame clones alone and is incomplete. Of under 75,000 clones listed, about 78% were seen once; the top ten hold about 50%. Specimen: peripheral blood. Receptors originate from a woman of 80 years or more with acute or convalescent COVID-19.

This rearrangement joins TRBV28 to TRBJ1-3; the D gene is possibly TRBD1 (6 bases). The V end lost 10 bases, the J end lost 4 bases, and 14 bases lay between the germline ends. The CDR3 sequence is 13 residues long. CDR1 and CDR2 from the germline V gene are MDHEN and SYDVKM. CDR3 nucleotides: TGTGCCACCCGCCGGGGGGCAGGAAACACCATATATTTT. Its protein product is CATRRGAGNTIYF.

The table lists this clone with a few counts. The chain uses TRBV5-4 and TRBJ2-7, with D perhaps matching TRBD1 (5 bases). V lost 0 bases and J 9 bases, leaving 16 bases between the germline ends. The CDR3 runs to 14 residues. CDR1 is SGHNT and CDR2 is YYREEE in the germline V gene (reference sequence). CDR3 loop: CASSLEAGQSVQYF. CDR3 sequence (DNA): TGTGCCAGCAGCTTGGAGGCAGGGCAATCGGTGCAGTACTTC.

The CDR3 loop reads CASNRDREVVGPQHF. The CDR3 nucleotides are TGTGCCAGCAACCGGGACAGGGAAGTTGTAGGGCCCCAGCATTTT. The chain carries TRBV6-6 and TRBJ1-5; 9 nucleotides match TRBD1. Germline assignment: CDR1 MNHNY and CDR2 SVGAGI (reference sequence). V lost 7 bases, J lost 9 bases, and 13 bases stayed unmatched. This CDR3 spans 15 amino acids.

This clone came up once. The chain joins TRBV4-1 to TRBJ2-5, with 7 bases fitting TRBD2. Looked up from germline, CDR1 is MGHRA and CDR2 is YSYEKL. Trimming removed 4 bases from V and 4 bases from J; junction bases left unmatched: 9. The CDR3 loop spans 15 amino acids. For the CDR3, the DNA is TGCGCCAGCAGCCCGCTCCGGCCGGGGGGAGAGACCCAGTACTTC. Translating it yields CASSPLRPGGETQYF.

CDR3 protein: CASSPSEGSYEQYF. CDR3 coding DNA: TGTGCCAGCAGTCCTTCCGAGGGCTCCTACGAGCAGTACTTC. This chain uses TRBV27 with TRBJ2-7, with D possibly being TRBD2 (5 bases). Trimming removed 5 bases from V and 0 bases from J, with 11 bases in between. Germline loops: CDR1 MNHEY, CDR2 SMNVEV (reference sequence). The CDR3 runs to 14 residues.

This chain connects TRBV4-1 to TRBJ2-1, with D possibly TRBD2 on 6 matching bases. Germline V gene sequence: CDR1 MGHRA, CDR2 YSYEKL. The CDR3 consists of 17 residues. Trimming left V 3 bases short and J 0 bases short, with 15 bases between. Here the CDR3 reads CASSHGPPGVSYNEQFF. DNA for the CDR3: TGCGCCAGCAGCCACGGACCCCCGGGGGTCTCCTACAATGAGCAGTTCTTC.

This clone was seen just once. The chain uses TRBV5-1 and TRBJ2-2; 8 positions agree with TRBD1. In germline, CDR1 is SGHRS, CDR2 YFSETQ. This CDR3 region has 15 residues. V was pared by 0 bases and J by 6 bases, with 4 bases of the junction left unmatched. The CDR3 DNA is TGCGCCAGCAGCTTGGGACAGGGGTCGGCCGGGGAGCTGTTTTTT. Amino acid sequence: CASSLGQGSAGELFF.

CDR3 residues: CASSLTGQYEQYF. CDR3 DNA: TGTGCCAGCAGCCTGACAGGGCAGTACGAGCAGTACTTC. The chain couples TRBV6-5 to TRBJ2-7; 7 bases are a match to TRBD1. The germline V gene has CDR1 MNHEY and CDR2 SVGAGI. CDR3 length: 13 amino acids. Trimming took 6 bases from V and 4 from J; bases not matched to a gene: 6.

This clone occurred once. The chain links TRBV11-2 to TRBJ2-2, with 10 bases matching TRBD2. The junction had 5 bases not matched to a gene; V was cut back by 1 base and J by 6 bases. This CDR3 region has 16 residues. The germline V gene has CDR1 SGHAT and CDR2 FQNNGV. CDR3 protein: CASSLGLAGVAGELFF. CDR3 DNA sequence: TGTGCCAGCAGCTTAGGACTAGCGGGTGTGGCCGGGGAGCTGTTTTTT.

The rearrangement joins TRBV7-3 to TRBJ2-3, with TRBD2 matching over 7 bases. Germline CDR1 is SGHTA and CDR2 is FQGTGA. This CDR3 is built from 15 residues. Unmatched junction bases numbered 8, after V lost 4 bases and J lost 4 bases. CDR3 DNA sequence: TGTGCCAGCAGCTCGGGGACTGGGAGGGCAGATACGCAGTATTTT. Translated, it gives CASSSGTGRADTQYF.

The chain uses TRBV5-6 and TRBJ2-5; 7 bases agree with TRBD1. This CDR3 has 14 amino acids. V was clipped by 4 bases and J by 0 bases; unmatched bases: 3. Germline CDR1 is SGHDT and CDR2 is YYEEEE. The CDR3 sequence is CASSIGQDQETQYF. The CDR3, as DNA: TGTGCCAGCAGCATCGGACAGGACCAAGAGACCCAGTACTTC.

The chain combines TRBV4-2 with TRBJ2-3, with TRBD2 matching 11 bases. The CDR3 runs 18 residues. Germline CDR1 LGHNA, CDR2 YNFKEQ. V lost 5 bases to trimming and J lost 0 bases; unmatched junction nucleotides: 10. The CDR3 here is CASSDRLAGGTSTDTQYF. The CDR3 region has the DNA TGTGCCAGCAGCGACCGGCTAGCGGGAGGCACTAGCACAGATACGCAGTATTTT.

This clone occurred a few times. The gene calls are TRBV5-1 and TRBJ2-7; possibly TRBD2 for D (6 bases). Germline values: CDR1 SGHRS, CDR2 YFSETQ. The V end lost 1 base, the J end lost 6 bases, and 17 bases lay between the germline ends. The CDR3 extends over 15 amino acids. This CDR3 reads CASSLLEAGPGEQYF. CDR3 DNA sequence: TGCGCCAGCAGCTTGTTGGAAGCGGGTCCAGGCGAGCAGTACTTC.

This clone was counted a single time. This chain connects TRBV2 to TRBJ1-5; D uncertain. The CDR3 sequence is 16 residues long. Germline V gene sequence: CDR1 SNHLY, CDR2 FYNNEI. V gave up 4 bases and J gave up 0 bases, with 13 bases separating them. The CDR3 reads CASSARGGYSNQPQHF. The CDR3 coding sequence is TGTGCCAGCAGTGCTCGGGGAGGGTATAGCAATCAGCCCCAGCATTTT.

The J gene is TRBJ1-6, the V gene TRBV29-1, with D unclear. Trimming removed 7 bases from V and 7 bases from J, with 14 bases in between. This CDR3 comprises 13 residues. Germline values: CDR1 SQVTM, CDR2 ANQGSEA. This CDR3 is CSAREASNSPLHF. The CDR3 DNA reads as TGCAGCGCACGGGAGGCGTCGAATTCACCCCTCCACTTT. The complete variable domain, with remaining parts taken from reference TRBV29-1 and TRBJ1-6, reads SAVISQKPSRDICQRGTSLTIQCQVDSQVTMMFWYRQQPGQSLTLIATANQGSEATYESGFVIDKFPISRPNLTFSTLTVSNMSPEDSSIYLCSAREASNSPLHFGNGTRLTVT.

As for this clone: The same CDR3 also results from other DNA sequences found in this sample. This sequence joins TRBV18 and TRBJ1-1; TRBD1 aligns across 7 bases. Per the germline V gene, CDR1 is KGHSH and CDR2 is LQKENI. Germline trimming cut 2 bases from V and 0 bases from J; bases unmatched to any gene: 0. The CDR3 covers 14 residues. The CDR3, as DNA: TGTGCCAGCTCACCAGGGACAGTGAACACTGAAGCTTTCTTT. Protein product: CASSPGTVNTEAFF.

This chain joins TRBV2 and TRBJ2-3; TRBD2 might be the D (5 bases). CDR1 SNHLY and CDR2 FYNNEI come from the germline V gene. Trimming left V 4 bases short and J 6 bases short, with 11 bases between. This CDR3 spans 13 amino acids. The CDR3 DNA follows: TGTGCCAGCAGTGGAGAGCGGCGGGATACGCAGTATTTT. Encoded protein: CASSGERRDTQYF.

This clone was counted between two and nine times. The DNA for the CDR3 is TGTGCCAGCAGCGGAGAAGGGAGGGCGGTGGTAAGCAATCAGCCCCAGCATTTT. It specifies CASSGEGRAVVSNQPQHF. This chain connects TRBV3-1 (or the pseudogene TRBV3-2) to TRBJ1-5; D gene uncertain. V was cut by 5 bases and J by 1 base, with 21 bases left in between. CDR1 is LGHDT, CDR2 YNNKEL, per germline (reference sequence). The CDR3 sequence is 18 residues long.

In DNA form, the CDR3 reads TGTGCCAGCAAAGGGGGGACAGGGGGCTTCTCTGGAAACACCATATATTTT. Protein: CASKGGTGGFSGNTIYF. The chain carries TRBV7-9 and TRBJ1-3; 12 nucleotides line up with TRBD1. The germline V gene encodes CDR1 SEHNR and CDR2 FQNEAQ (reference sequence). Trimming cost V 7 bases and J 0 bases; bases outside gene matches: 7. The CDR3 runs 17 residues.

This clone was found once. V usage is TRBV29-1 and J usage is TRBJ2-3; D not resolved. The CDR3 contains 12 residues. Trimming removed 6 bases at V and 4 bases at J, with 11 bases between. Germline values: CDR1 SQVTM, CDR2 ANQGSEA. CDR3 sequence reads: CSVGSFADTQYF. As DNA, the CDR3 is TGCAGCGTCGGTAGTTTCGCAGATACGCAGTATTTT.

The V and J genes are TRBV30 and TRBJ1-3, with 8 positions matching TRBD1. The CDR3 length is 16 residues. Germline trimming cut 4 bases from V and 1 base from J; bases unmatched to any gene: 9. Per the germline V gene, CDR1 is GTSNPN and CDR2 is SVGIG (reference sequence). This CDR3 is CAWTPKDRGSGNTIYF. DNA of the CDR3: TGTGCCTGGACCCCGAAAGACAGGGGTTCTGGAAACACCATATATTTT.